This T cell receptor beta chain came from a study of blood T cell repertoires in COVID-19. The data were produced by immunoSEQ multiplex PCR, yet TCRdb's version contains in-frame clones alone and is incomplete. The top ten clones hold 3.6% of a sample with 300,000 to 450,000 clones, around 85% of them seen once. Per germline, CDR1 SGHVS and CDR2 FQNEAQ. Trimming shortened V by 5 bases and J by 5 bases, and 13 bases separated the two germline ends. CDR3 size: 14 residues. What was sequenced was peripheral blood. The rearrangement joins TRBV7-8 to TRBJ1-5, with D possibly being TRBD1 (5 bases). The receptor was isolated from a woman between 18 and 29 years old with acute or convalescent COVID-19. The CDR3 bases are TGTGCCAGCAGCCGGGGCTTTTCCGATCAGCCCCAGCATTTT. Translated: CASSRGFSDQPQHF. Full variable domain (outside the CDR3, taken from reference TRBV7-8 and TRBJ1-5): GAGVSQSPRYKVAKRGQDVALRCDPISGHVSLFWYQQALGQGPEFLTYFQNEAQLDKSGLPSDRFFAERPEGSVSTLKIQRTQQEDSAVYLCASSRGFSDQPQHFGDGTRLSIL.